The present T cell receptor beta chain was sequenced within a study of identifying expanded T cells in peripheral blood. No infections or other immune events were documented during collection. Data came from immunoSEQ multiplex PCR; TCRdb stores just in-frame clones and leaves some out. The repertoire has about 83,000 clones, approximately 91% of them found once; the top ten carry approximately 2.6%. Study conclusions and caveats: Across healthy donors, higher total template counts meant significantly greater roughly 2-week count variance.

This clone was seen more than once but under ten times. As yet, its antigen is unknown. Sample: blood. The sequence was collected from a person aged 18-70 years in good health.

CDR3 in DNA: TGTGCCAGCAGCCCCGGCGGGGCCAACTCCTACAATGAGCAGTTCTTC. Translation: CASSPGGANSYNEQFF. The chain has TRBV28 and TRBJ2-1; D might be TRBD2 (6 bases). The V gene lost 6 bases and the J gene lost 0 bases, with 15 bases spanning the gap. This CDR3 has 16 amino acids. Germline CDR1 MDHEN, CDR2 SYDVKM. Supplemented by reference TRBV28 and TRBJ2-1, the full variable domain reads DVKVTQSSRYLVKRTGEKVFLECVQDMDHENMFWYRQDPGLGLRLIYFSYDVKMKEKGDIPEGYSVSREKKERFSLILESASTNQTSMYLCASSPGGANSYNEQFFGPGTRLTVL.